This is a list of T cell receptor beta chains from one sample in a study of blood T cells in healthy people across ages. TCRdb reprocessed the 5' RACE reads via MiXCR and lists one record per CDR3 protein. The data hold 900,000 to 950,000 distinct CDR3 sequences, with almost 30% observed a single time. These data are also associated with another study on T cells of mothers and their children.

The sample was blood. The origin of the receptors is a woman in her thirties or forties in good health. The CDR3 runs from the conserved cysteine through the conserved F or W. The D gene is left open where the match is weak. Size tells how often a clone was seen (once, few, many) or the class of an expanded clone, and some rows leave it out.

CASSLYRNEQFF	TGTGCCAGCAGTTTATATAGGAATGAGCAGTTCTTC	many	TRBV12-3/TRBV12-4	-	TRBJ2-1
CASSSGQGRGETQYF	TGTGCCAGCAGTTCCGGGCAGGGGCGTGGGGAGACCCAGTACTTC	few	TRBV12-3/TRBV12-4	-	TRBJ2-5
CASTWTGGRTPLHF	TGTGCCAGCACCTGGACAGGGGGCAGGACACCCCTCCACTTT	many	TRBV7-2	TRBD1	TRBJ1-6
CASSYSGWTEAFF	TGTGCCAGCAGTTACAGCGGATGGACTGAAGCTTTCTTT	-	TRBV28	-	TRBJ1-1
CATGRQGASTDTQYF	TGTGCCACCGGTAGACAGGGGGCTAGCACAGATACGCAGTATTTT	few	TRBV24-1	TRBD1	TRBJ2-3
CASSFAGVPYEQYF	TGTGCCAGCAGTTTTGCGGGGGTACCCTACGAGCAGTACTTC	many	TRBV28	TRBD2	TRBJ2-7
CASSQDLWGVGTYEQYF	TGTGCCAGCAGCCAAGATTTGTGGGGCGTCGGTACCTACGAGCAGTACTTC	-	TRBV3-1	-	TRBJ2-7
CASSLDRFMNTEAFF	TGCGCCAGCAGCTTGGACAGGTTCATGAACACTGAAGCTTTCTTT	-	TRBV5-1	-	TRBJ1-1
CASSRQGVGEKLFF	TGTGCCAGCAGCCGACAGGGGGTAGGTGAAAAACTGTTTTTT	few	TRBV7-9	TRBD1	TRBJ1-4
CASSLAVLAGSPQYF	TGCGCCAGCAGCTTGGCCGTTCTAGCGGGTTCCCCGCAGTATTTT	-	TRBV5-1	TRBD2	TRBJ2-3
CASWDRGFDGYTF	TGTGCCAGCTGGGACAGGGGGTTCGATGGCTACACCTTC	many	TRBV27	TRBD1	TRBJ1-2
CSVAQGNSNQPQHF	TGCAGCGTTGCACAGGGGAATAGCAATCAGCCCCAGCATTTT	-	TRBV29-1	TRBD1	TRBJ1-5
CASTEQDYTEAFF	TGCGCCAGCACGGAACAGGACTACACTGAAGCTTTCTTT	few	TRBV5-1	-	TRBJ1-1
CASSPFGTNEKLFF	TGTGCCAGCAGTCCCTTCGGAACTAATGAAAAACTGTTTTTT	-	TRBV7-9	-	TRBJ1-4
CSAMGSSGSWLRMGEQFF	TGCAGTGCTATGGGGTCTAGCGGGAGCTGGCTCCGCATGGGTGAGCAGTTCTTC	few	TRBV20-1	TRBD2	TRBJ2-1
CASSLLSRGGEPETQYF	TGTGCCAGCAGTTTATTATCCCGTGGGGGCGAGCCAGAGACCCAGTACTTC	few	TRBV28	-	TRBJ2-5
CAGRPDEYNEQYF	TGCGCCGGCAGACCCGATGAGTACAATGAGCAGTACTTC	-	TRBV5-1	-	TRBJ2-7
CASSLDGTATNEKLFF	TGTGCCAGCAGCTTAGATGGGACAGCAACTAATGAAAAACTGTTTTTT	-	TRBV7-2	TRBD1	TRBJ1-4
CASSPGLAVSYEQYF	TGTGCCAGCAGCCCGGGACTAGCGGTGTCCTACGAGCAGTACTTC	many	TRBV7-9	TRBD2	TRBJ2-7
CASSLALAGGHEQYF	TGTGCCAGCAGCTTAGCACTAGCGGGGGGGCACGAGCAGTACTTC	-	TRBV7-2	TRBD2	TRBJ2-7
CASRDSGTDTQYF	TGTGCCAGCAGGGATAGCGGCACAGATACGCAGTATTTT	once	TRBV6-1	-	TRBJ2-3
CASSGPSVEQYF	TGCGCCAGCAGCGGACCGAGCGTGGAGCAGTACTTC	once	TRBV5-1	-	TRBJ2-4
CASSQGPVNTEAFF	TGTGCCAGCAGCCAAGGGCCGGTGAACACTGAAGCTTTCTTT	-	TRBV4-2	-	TRBJ1-1
CASSFSPRGTEVFF	TGTGCCAGCAGTTTCTCTCCAAGGGGCACTGAAGTTTTCTTT	-	TRBV6-5	-	TRBJ1-1
CVSRLDWGGDTQYF	TGTGTCAGCAGACTGGACTGGGGGGGAGATACGCAGTATTTT	-	TRBV2	TRBD2	TRBJ2-3
CASSADNSPLHF	TGTGCCAGCAGTGCCGATAATTCACCCCTCCACTTT	-	TRBV12-3/TRBV12-4	-	TRBJ1-6
CASSPPGQGAGEQFF	TGTGCCAGCAGCCCACCGGGACAGGGGGCAGGGGAGCAGTTCTTC	many	TRBV9	TRBD1	TRBJ2-1
CASSGELAGGLYNEQFF	TGTGCCAGCAGCGGAGAACTAGCGGGGGGTCTCTACAATGAGCAGTTCTTC	few	TRBV9	TRBD2	TRBJ2-1
CSARAWTGYNEQFF	TGCAGTGCTAGAGCCTGGACAGGGTACAATGAGCAGTTCTTC	many	TRBV20-1	TRBD1	TRBJ2-1
CASTQSAGELFF	TGTGCCAGCACCCAATCGGCCGGGGAGCTGTTTTTT	-	TRBV4-2	-	TRBJ2-2
CATISTLVSETQYF	TGTGCCACCATCAGTACACTAGTATCCGAGACCCAGTACTTC	-	TRBV7-2	-	TRBJ2-5
CASSLPPGGTQYF	TGTGCCAGCAGTTTACCCCCTGGGGGGACCCAGTACTTC	-	TRBV28	-	TRBJ2-5
CASSFLGTWQETQYF	TGTGCCAGCAGCTTTCTTGGGACCTGGCAAGAGACCCAGTACTTC	-	TRBV3-1	-	TRBJ2-5
CSVAPGHKNTEAFF	TGCAGCGTTGCCCCGGGACATAAGAACACTGAAGCTTTCTTT	-	TRBV29-1	-	TRBJ1-1
CASSLFRGKTNEKLFF	TGTGCCAGCAGCTTATTCAGGGGGAAGACTAATGAAAAACTGTTTTTT	few	TRBV7-3	TRBD1	TRBJ1-4
CSARELLLGPQHF	TGCAGTGCTAGAGAGCTCCTTCTCGGGCCCCAGCATTTT	-	TRBV20-1	-	TRBJ1-5
CAGSSITGNYGYTF	TGTGCCGGCAGCTCCATTACAGGGAACTATGGCTACACCTTC	-	TRBV12-3/TRBV12-4	-	TRBJ1-2
CASSSSRAGELFF	TGTGCCAGCTCATCCTCGAGGGCCGGGGAGCTGTTTTTT	once	TRBV18	-	TRBJ2-2
CSAEEPPFYTF	TGCAGCGCCGAAGAGCCGCCTTTCTACACCTTC	-	TRBV29-1	-	TRBJ1-2
CASSQDRGGGGEKLFF	TGCGCCAGCAGCCAAGATCGAGGGGGCGGGGGTGAAAAACTGTTTTTT	few	TRBV4-3	TRBD1	TRBJ1-4
CAGSQDLGGYGYTF	TGTGCCGGCAGCCAAGATCTTGGGGGTTATGGCTACACCTTC	once	TRBV14	-	TRBJ1-2
CASSRPGDADTQYF	TGTGCCAGCAGCCGCCCGGGGGATGCAGATACGCAGTATTTT	-	TRBV7-2	-	TRBJ2-3
CASSWGLGQGKETQYF	TGTGCCAGCAGCTGGGGGCTAGGACAGGGAAAAGAGACCCAGTACTTC	many	TRBV7-2	TRBD1	TRBJ2-5
CASSQAPGSSYNEQFF	TGCGCCAGCAGCCAAGCCCCGGGGAGCTCCTACAATGAGCAGTTCTTC	few	TRBV4-1	-	TRBJ2-1
CASTQGRDQPQHF	TGTGCCAGCACCCAGGGTCGGGATCAGCCCCAGCATTTT	-	TRBV6-2/TRBV6-3	-	TRBJ1-5
CSAWTSGGLNEQYF	TGCAGTGCCTGGACTAGCGGGGGGTTAAACGAGCAGTACTTC	-	TRBV20-1	TRBD2	TRBJ2-7
CASSPLSGAFQETQYF	TGTGCCAGCTCACCACTTTCCGGGGCATTTCAAGAGACCCAGTACTTC	many	TRBV18	-	TRBJ2-5
CAWSRDTGELFF	TGTGCCTGGAGTCGAGACACCGGGGAGCTGTTTTTT	-	TRBV30	-	TRBJ2-2
CSVEDLGRLNTEAFF	TGCAGCGTTGAAGATCTTGGCAGGCTCAACACTGAAGCTTTCTTT	few	TRBV29-1	-	TRBJ1-1
CASSRRGRVFSTEAFF	TGTGCCAGCAGTCGAAGGGGCAGGGTGTTTAGCACTGAAGCTTTCTTT	-	TRBV28	-	TRBJ1-1
CASSFNWTSGGLLMLSNEQFF	TGTGCTAGCAGCTTTAACTGGACCAGCGGGGGCCTTTTAATGCTGTCCAATGAGCAGTTCTTC	few	TRBV7-7	TRBD2	TRBJ2-1
CSARTTPETQYF	TGCAGTGCTAGAACAACCCCCGAGACCCAGTACTTC	many	TRBV20-1	-	TRBJ2-5